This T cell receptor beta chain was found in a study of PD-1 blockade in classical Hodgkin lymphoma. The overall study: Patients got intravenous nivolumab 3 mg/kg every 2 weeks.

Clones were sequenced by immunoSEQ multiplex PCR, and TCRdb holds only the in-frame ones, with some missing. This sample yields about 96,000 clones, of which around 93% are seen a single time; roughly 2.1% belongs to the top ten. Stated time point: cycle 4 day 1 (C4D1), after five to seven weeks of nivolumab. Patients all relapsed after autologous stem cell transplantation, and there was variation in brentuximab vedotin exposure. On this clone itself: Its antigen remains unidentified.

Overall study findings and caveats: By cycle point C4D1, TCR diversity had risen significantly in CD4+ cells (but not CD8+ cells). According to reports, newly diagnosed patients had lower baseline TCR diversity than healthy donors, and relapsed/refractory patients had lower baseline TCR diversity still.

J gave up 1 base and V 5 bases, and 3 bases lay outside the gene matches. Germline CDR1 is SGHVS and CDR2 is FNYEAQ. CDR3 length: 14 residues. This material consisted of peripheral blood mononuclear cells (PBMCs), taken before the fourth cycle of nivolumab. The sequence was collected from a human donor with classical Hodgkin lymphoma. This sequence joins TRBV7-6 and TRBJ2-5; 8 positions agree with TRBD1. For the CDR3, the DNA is TGTGCCAGCAGCCGTGGACAGGGCCAAGAGACCCAGTACTTC. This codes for CASSRGQGQETQYF.